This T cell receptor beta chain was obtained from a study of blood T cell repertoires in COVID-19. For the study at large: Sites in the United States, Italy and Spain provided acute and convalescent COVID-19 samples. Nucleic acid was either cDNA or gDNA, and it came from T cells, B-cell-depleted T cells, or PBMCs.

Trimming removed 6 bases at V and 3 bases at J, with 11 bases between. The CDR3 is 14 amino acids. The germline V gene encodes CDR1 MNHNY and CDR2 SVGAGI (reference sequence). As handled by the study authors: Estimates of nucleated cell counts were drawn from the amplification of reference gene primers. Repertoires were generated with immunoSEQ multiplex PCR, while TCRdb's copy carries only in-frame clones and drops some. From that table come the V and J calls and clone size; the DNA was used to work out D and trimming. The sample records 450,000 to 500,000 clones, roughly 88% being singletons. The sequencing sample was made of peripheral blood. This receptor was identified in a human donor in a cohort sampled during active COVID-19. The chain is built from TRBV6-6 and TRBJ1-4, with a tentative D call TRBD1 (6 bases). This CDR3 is CASRPGQSNEKLFF. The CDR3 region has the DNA TGTGCCAGCAGACCCGGACAGTCTAATGAAAAACTGTTTTTT.